These 9 T cell receptor beta chains were all obtained from the same sample, sequenced in a study of blood T cell repertoires in COVID-19. Clones were read by immunoSEQ multiplex PCR, and TCRdb kept only the in-frame ones, dropping some. The table records about 420,000 clones, about 87% of them present only once. The material sequenced was peripheral blood. These receptors originate from a young man with COVID-19, enrolled during active disease.

This CDR3 is CATSARVGTDTQYF. The CDR3 bases are TGTGCCACCAGTGCGCGGGTTGGTACAGATACGCAGTATTTT. V and J are TRBV24-1 and TRBJ2-3; D may be TRBD2 (5 bases). V was cut by 5 bases and J by 3 bases, with 11 bases left in between. There are 14 residues in the CDR3. Germline CDR1 reads KGHDR; CDR2 reads SFDVKD.

The chain uses TRBV27 and TRBJ1-1; D is ambiguous. CDR3 length: 13 residues. In germline, CDR1 is MNHEY, CDR2 SMNVEV (reference sequence). V lost 5 bases and J lost 2, with 9 bases in between. The CDR3 region has the DNA TGTGCCAGCAGTCCCTCCGTAAACACTGAAGCTTTCTTT. Residues: CASSPSVNTEAFF.

The V and J genes are TRBV2 and TRBJ1-2; D is perhaps TRBD1 (5 bases). Germline values: CDR1 SNHLY, CDR2 FYNNEI. This CDR3 contains 13 residues. The V end was cut by 1 base, the J end by 4 bases, with 7 bases between. The CDR3 region has the DNA TGTGCCAGCAGTGAAGTAGACAGCTATGGCTACACCTTC. As protein: CASSEVDSYGYTF.

This clone was recorded only once. The J gene is TRBJ1-5, the V gene TRBV24-1; D not certain. This CDR3 has 14 residues. Germline-derived CDR1 and CDR2 are KGHDR and SFDVKD. Trimming removed 3 bases at V and 3 bases at J, with 8 bases between. CDR3 coding DNA: TGTGCCACCAGTGATGCGGGCCCCAATCAGCCCCAGCATTTT. This translates into CATSDAGPNQPQHF.

The chain couples TRBV29-1 to TRBJ2-7; D possibly corresponds to TRBD1 (6 bases). Germline V CDR1 and CDR2: SQVTM, ANQGSEA. CDR3 size: 14 residues. The germline V and J ends were trimmed by 6 bases and 0 bases, with 15 bases remaining between them. CDR3 amino acids: CSVETGTGSYEQYF. CDR3 nucleotides: TGCAGCGTCGAAACAGGGACCGGCTCCTACGAGCAGTACTTC.

V gene TRBV15 combines with J gene TRBJ2-1, with D unresolved. The CDR3 has 15 amino acids. The V end was cut by 1 base, the J end by 4 bases, with 11 bases between. Germline lookup yields CDR1 LNHNV and CDR2 YYDKDF (reference sequence). The CDR3 is CATSRGVIGYNEQFF. In DNA, the CDR3 is TGTGCCACCAGCAGAGGTGTTATCGGGTACAATGAGCAGTTCTTC.

The V gene is TRBV7-2, the J gene TRBJ2-3, with no clear D. The ends were cut back, 4 bases at V and 4 bases at J, with 12 bases in the middle. Looked up from germline, CDR1 is SGHTA and CDR2 is FQGNSA. This CDR3 comprises 14 residues. DNA for the CDR3: TGTGCCAGCAGCTCCCACAATATTGCAGATACGCAGTATTTT. Translating it yields CASSSHNIADTQYF.

This clone was seen a few times. V usage is TRBV4-1 and J usage is TRBJ1-6, with D unresolved. Germline CDR1 is MGHRA and CDR2 is YSYEKL. The ends were cut back, 3 bases at V and 10 bases at J, with 7 bases in the middle. This CDR3 has 12 residues. The CDR3 loop is CASSHPLSPLHF. The DNA for the CDR3 is TGCGCCAGCAGCCATCCGCTATCACCCCTCCACTTT.

The rearrangement uses TRBV24-1 and TRBJ2-2; the D gene is possibly TRBD1 (6 bases). The CDR3 is made up of 14 amino acids. CDR1 is KGHDR and CDR2 is SFDVKD in the germline V gene. Deletions cut 4 bases from V and 3 bases from J, with 8 bases between. The CDR3 here is CATSDTGYTGELFF. Here the CDR3 DNA reads TGTGCCACCAGTGACACAGGGTACACCGGGGAGCTGTTTTTT.